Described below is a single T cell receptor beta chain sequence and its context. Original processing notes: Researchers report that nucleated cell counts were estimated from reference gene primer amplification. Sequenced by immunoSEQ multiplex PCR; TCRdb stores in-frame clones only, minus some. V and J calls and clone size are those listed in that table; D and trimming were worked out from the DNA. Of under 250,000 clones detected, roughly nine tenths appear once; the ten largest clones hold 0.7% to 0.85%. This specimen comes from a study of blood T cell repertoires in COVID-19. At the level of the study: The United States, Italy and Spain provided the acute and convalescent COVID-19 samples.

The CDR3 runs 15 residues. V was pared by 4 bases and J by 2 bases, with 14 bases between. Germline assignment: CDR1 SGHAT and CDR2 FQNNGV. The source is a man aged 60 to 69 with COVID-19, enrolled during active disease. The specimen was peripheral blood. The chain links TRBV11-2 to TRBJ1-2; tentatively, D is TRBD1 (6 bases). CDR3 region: CASSYKGGANYGYTF. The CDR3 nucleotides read TGTGCCAGCAGCTATAAAGGGGGGGCGAACTATGGCTACACCTTC.